The rows below give T cell receptor beta chains drawn from one sample of a study of shared clonotypes between healthy human individuals. This table comes from immunoSEQ multiplex PCR, and its TCRdb copy is limited to in-frame clones, with some not included. The repertoire has hundreds of thousands of clones, roughly 95% of them found once; the top ten carry 0.11%. Sample: naive CD8+ T cells sorted from blood. The receptors stem from a woman in her twenties or thirties in good health. Each CDR3 is given with its conserved first and last residue. Fields, in order: D gene, clone size, J gene, CDR3 length, V gene, CDR3 DNA, CDR3 protein. D genes are given only for firm matches. Size values are once, few and many counts, or a class for expanded clones, and some rows have none.

D: TRBD1
size: -
J: TRBJ2-7
length: 15
V: TRBV28
DNA: TGTGCCAGCAGTCTCCGGGACAGGGGCCGTTACGAGCAGTACTTC
CDR3: CASSLRDRGRYEQYF

D: -
size: -
J: TRBJ1-1
length: 11
V: TRBV2
DNA: TGTGCCAGCAGCCCGGACACTGAAGCTTTCTTT
CDR3: CASSPDTEAFF

D: -
size: -
J: TRBJ2-7
length: 13
V: TRBV28
DNA: TGTGCCAGCAGGTCGTGGTCATCCTACGAGCAGTACTTC
CDR3: CASRSWSSYEQYF

D: TRBD1
size: -
J: TRBJ2-1
length: 15
V: TRBV7-9
DNA: TGTGCCAGCAGCCCAAGACAGGGATCTTACAATGAGCAGTTCTTC
CDR3: CASSPRQGSYNEQFF

D: TRBD1
size: -
J: TRBJ2-5
length: 13
V: TRBV29-1
DNA: TGCAGCGTTGTTGGCAGGGGGCCAGAGACCCAGTACTTC
CDR3: CSVVGRGPETQYF

D: -
size: once
J: TRBJ2-3
length: 14
V: TRBV4-2
DNA: TGTGCCAGCAGCCAAGATTTAGGGGTAGATACGCAGTATTTT
CDR3: CASSQDLGVDTQYF

D: -
size: -
J: TRBJ2-4
length: 15
V: TRBV11-2
DNA: TGTGCCAGCAGCTTAGTAGGGCAGATCAAAAACATTCAGTACTTC
CDR3: CASSLVGQIKNIQYF

D: -
size: -
J: TRBJ2-1
length: 17
V: TRBV27
DNA: TGTGCCAGCAGTTTAAGGGACATTCAAGGGATTTACAATGAGCAGTTCTTC
CDR3: CASSLRDIQGIYNEQFF

D: -
size: -
J: TRBJ2-1
length: 14
V: TRBV5-1
DNA: TGCGCCAGCAGCCCGGGACAAATAGCCGATGAGCAGTTCTTC
CDR3: CASSPGQIADEQFF

D: -
size: once
J: TRBJ1-1
length: 16
V: TRBV28
DNA: TGTGCCAGCAGTTTTAACACTGACGCGGTGAACACTGAAGCTTTCTTT
CDR3: CASSFNTDAVNTEAFF

D: TRBD1
size: -
J: TRBJ2-4
length: 19
V: TRBV28
DNA: TGTGCCAGCAGTTTACCGGGGACAGAAGTAGGGCTGGGCAAAAACATTCAGTACTTC
CDR3: CASSLPGTEVGLGKNIQYF

D: -
size: -
J: TRBJ2-7
length: 15
V: TRBV4-1
DNA: TGCGCCAGCAGCCAAGAGTCCGGGAGAATCGACGAGCAGTACTTC
CDR3: CASSQESGRIDEQYF

D: -
size: few
J: TRBJ1-1
length: 15
V: TRBV10-2
DNA: TGCGCCAGCAGTGACGCCAGGGGCTGGAACACTGAAGCTTTCTTT
CDR3: CASSDARGWNTEAFF

D: -
size: once
J: TRBJ2-7
length: 14
V: TRBV19
DNA: TGTGCCAGTGGACCGGGCCCAATAACCGGCGAGCAGTACTTC
CDR3: CASGPGPITGEQYF

D: TRBD1
size: -
J: TRBJ1-1
length: 14
V: TRBV10-3
DNA: TGTGCCATCAGTGTTACAGGGGGCTCCACTGAAGCTTTCTTT
CDR3: CAISVTGGSTEAFF

D: -
size: -
J: TRBJ2-7
length: 13
V: TRBV28
DNA: TGTGCCAGCAGTTTAGGGATATCCTACGAGCAGTACTTC
CDR3: CASSLGISYEQYF

D: TRBD1
size: -
J: TRBJ2-7
length: 14
V: TRBV5-1
DNA: TGCGCCAGCAGCAAACCGGGACAGACCTACGAGCAGTACTTC
CDR3: CASSKPGQTYEQYF

D: -
size: -
J: TRBJ1-1
length: 16
V: TRBV5-8
DNA: TGTGCCAGCAGCTGGGACATATACTGGGAGGACACTGAAGCTTTCTTT
CDR3: CASSWDIYWEDTEAFF

D: TRBD1
size: -
J: TRBJ2-4
length: 16
V: TRBV2
DNA: TGTGCCAGCAGTGGAAGACAGGGGGAGAACGCAAACATTCAGTACTTC
CDR3: CASSGRQGENANIQYF

D: -
size: -
J: TRBJ2-7
length: 13
V: TRBV5-6
DNA: TGTGCCAGCAGTCGGTCAGGGTACTACGAGCAGTACTTC
CDR3: CASSRSGYYEQYF

D: TRBD2
size: -
J: TRBJ2-7
length: 17
V: TRBV18
DNA: TGTGCCAGCTCATCTCGACTAGCGGGAGAGGGCTCCTACGAGCAGTACTTC
CDR3: CASSSRLAGEGSYEQYF

D: -
size: -
J: TRBJ2-1
length: 17
V: TRBV27
DNA: TGTGCCAGCAGCCGCTATAGCGGCCCTAGCTCCTACAATGAGCAGTTCTTC
CDR3: CASSRYSGPSSYNEQFF

D: -
size: -
J: TRBJ1-1
length: 12
V: TRBV29-1
DNA: TGCAGCGTTGTTGGGGTGAGCACTGAAGCTTTCTTT
CDR3: CSVVGVSTEAFF

D: -
size: -
J: TRBJ2-2
length: 13
V: TRBV6-6
DNA: TGTGCCAGCACCGGGGTACGCACCGGGGAGCTGTTTTTT
CDR3: CASTGVRTGELFF

D: -
size: -
J: TRBJ2-1
length: 13
V: TRBV5-4
DNA: TGTGCCAGCAGCTTCGGAATAACCAATGAGCAGTTCTTC
CDR3: CASSFGITNEQFF

D: TRBD2
size: -
J: TRBJ2-7
length: 16
V: TRBV5-1
DNA: TGCGCCAGCAGCCTTAGCGGGAGGGCCTCTATTTACGAGCAGTACTTC
CDR3: CASSLSGRASIYEQYF

D: TRBD1
size: -
J: TRBJ1-1
length: 15
V: TRBV5-6
DNA: TGTGCCAGCAGCTTGGGGTGGGGGACAGGGGTTGAAGCTTTCTTT
CDR3: CASSLGWGTGVEAFF

D: TRBD2
size: once
J: TRBJ2-7
length: 14
V: TRBV11-3
DNA: TGTGCCAGCAGCCCGGGGACTAGCGGGAGCGAGCAGTACTTC
CDR3: CASSPGTSGSEQYF

D: TRBD2
size: -
J: TRBJ2-1
length: 16
V: TRBV28
DNA: TGTGCCAGCAGCTATGGTGCGGGAGGAAGTGACAATGAGCAGTTCTTC
CDR3: CASSYGAGGSDNEQFF

D: -
size: -
J: TRBJ1-1
length: 13
V: TRBV28
DNA: TGTGCCAGCAGGTCAGGGTTCGACACTGAAGCTTTCTTT
CDR3: CASRSGFDTEAFF

D: TRBD1
size: -
J: TRBJ1-1
length: 16
V: TRBV27
DNA: TGTGCCAGCAGAGGCACCGGGACAGGGCAGAACACTGAAGCTTTCTTT
CDR3: CASRGTGTGQNTEAFF

D: TRBD2
size: -
J: TRBJ2-3
length: 19
V: TRBV5-1
DNA: TGCGCCAGCAGCCGCGGACTAGCGGGAGGGCCTGATAGCACAGATACGCAGTATTTT
CDR3: CASSRGLAGGPDSTDTQYF

D: -
size: -
J: TRBJ1-5
length: 18
V: TRBV7-8
DNA: TGTGCCAGCAGCCCAAACTCGCAGGGGACTAATAGCAATCAGCCCCAGCATTTT
CDR3: CASSPNSQGTNSNQPQHF

D: -
size: -
J: TRBJ2-3
length: 15
V: TRBV11-1
DNA: TGTGCCAGCAGTCACGAGGGAGTGTTCGCAGATACGCAGTATTTT
CDR3: CASSHEGVFADTQYF

D: -
size: -
J: TRBJ2-7
length: 14
V: TRBV9
DNA: TGTGCCAGCAGCGTAGGCGGCAATACCTACGAGCAGTACTTC
CDR3: CASSVGGNTYEQYF

D: -
size: -
J: TRBJ2-7
length: 13
V: TRBV27
DNA: TGTGCCAGCTCCTACAGTCTTCTTTACGAGCAGTACTTC
CDR3: CASSYSLLYEQYF

D: -
size: -
J: TRBJ2-1
length: 17
V: TRBV28
DNA: TGTGCCAGCAGTATCTACGGACTGGGGTTGAGCGGAAATGAGCAGTTCTTC
CDR3: CASSIYGLGLSGNEQFF

D: -
size: -
J: TRBJ2-3
length: 14
V: TRBV5-6
DNA: TGTGCCAGCAGTACCGGCGGGACCACAGATACGCAGTATTTT
CDR3: CASSTGGTTDTQYF

D: -
size: -
J: TRBJ1-1
length: 16
V: TRBV9
DNA: TGTGCCAGCAGCGTAGCCCCCGAAGCCCATTCCACCTTAGCTTTCTTT
CDR3: CASSVAPEAHSTLAFF

D: -
size: -
J: TRBJ2-2
length: 15
V: TRBV11-2
DNA: TGTGCCAGCAGCCGACAGGAACCGAACACCGGGGAGCTGTTTTTT
CDR3: CASSRQEPNTGELFF

D: -
size: -
J: TRBJ1-1
length: 15
V: TRBV5-4
DNA: TGTGCCAGCAGCGGCGGTTGGGGGGTAAACACTGAAGCTTTCTTT
CDR3: CASSGGWGVNTEAFF

D: TRBD1
size: -
J: TRBJ1-3
length: 15
V: TRBV2
DNA: TGTGCCAGCAGCTCTTGGGAGACAGGGGTGAACACCATATATTTT
CDR3: CASSSWETGVNTIYF

D: -
size: -
J: TRBJ2-3
length: 15
V: TRBV7-6
DNA: TGTGCCAGCAGCCATTCGGGGGGCGGGGCAGATACGCAGTATTTT
CDR3: CASSHSGGGADTQYF

D: -
size: -
J: TRBJ1-5
length: 14
V: TRBV6-5
DNA: TGTGCCAGCAGTGAGGGACTGGGCAATCAGCCCCAGCATTTT
CDR3: CASSEGLGNQPQHF

D: TRBD1
size: -
J: TRBJ1-2
length: 19
V: TRBV7-9
DNA: TGTGCCAGCAGCCAGACAGACAGGGCTCCTGTCCTTTCCAACTATGGCTACACCTTC
CDR3: CASSQTDRAPVLSNYGYTF

D: -
size: -
J: TRBJ2-1
length: 11
V: TRBV5-6
DNA: TGTGCCAGCAGCGAGGGGGGTGAGCAGTTCTTC
CDR3: CASSEGGEQFF

D: TRBD1
size: -
J: TRBJ1-1
length: 14
V: TRBV27
DNA: TGTGCCAGCAGTCCGGGACAGGGGGCCCTTGAAGCTTTCTTT
CDR3: CASSPGQGALEAFF

D: -
size: -
J: TRBJ1-2
length: 16
V: TRBV6-5
DNA: TGTGCCAGCAGTTACTCGATATTCGGGGTATACTATGGCTACACCTTC
CDR3: CASSYSIFGVYYGYTF

D: TRBD2
size: -
J: TRBJ2-2
length: 16
V: TRBV19
DNA: TGTGCCAGTCATTCGGCGGTAGCGGGTCACACCGGGGAGCTGTTTTTT
CDR3: CASHSAVAGHTGELFF

D: -
size: -
J: TRBJ1-5
length: 18
V: TRBV5-5
DNA: TGTGCCAGCAGCGAATTCGGGACGGAGGATTATAGCAATCAGCCCCAGCATTTT
CDR3: CASSEFGTEDYSNQPQHF

D: TRBD2
size: -
J: TRBJ2-1
length: 15
V: TRBV9
DNA: TGTGCCAGCAGCGTGGGGCTAGCGGGATACAATGAGCAGTTCTTC
CDR3: CASSVGLAGYNEQFF

D: -
size: -
J: TRBJ2-7
length: 14
V: TRBV7-6
DNA: TGTGCCAGCAGCGTTTCAGGGGGGTCCTACGAGCAGTACTTC
CDR3: CASSVSGGSYEQYF

D: -
size: -
J: TRBJ2-7
length: 14
V: TRBV27
DNA: TGTGCCAGCAGCCTCGACGGGGGGCCCTACGAGCAGTACTTC
CDR3: CASSLDGGPYEQYF

D: -
size: -
J: TRBJ2-1
length: 16
V: TRBV5-1
DNA: TGCGCCAGCAGCTTGTCCCATGGGTCCTTCTACAATGAGCAGTTCTTC
CDR3: CASSLSHGSFYNEQFF

D: -
size: -
J: TRBJ2-3
length: 15
V: TRBV9
DNA: TGTGCCAGCAGCGTAGCGGACGTCGGCACAGATACGCAGTATTTT
CDR3: CASSVADVGTDTQYF

D: -
size: -
J: TRBJ1-1
length: 13
V: TRBV27
DNA: TGTGCCAGCAGGTCTGGGGGTATGACTGAAGCTTTCTTT
CDR3: CASRSGGMTEAFF

D: -
size: -
J: TRBJ2-1
length: 15
V: TRBV14
DNA: TGTGCCAGCAGCCAAGGACAGCCCTCCTACAATGAGCAGTTCTTC
CDR3: CASSQGQPSYNEQFF

D: TRBD2
size: -
J: TRBJ2-7
length: 15
V: TRBV10-2
DNA: TGCGCCAGCAGTGTGATTAGCGGGACGAACTACGAGCAGTACTTC
CDR3: CASSVISGTNYEQYF

D: -
size: once
J: TRBJ2-6
length: 15
V: TRBV19
DNA: TGTGCCAGTAGTGTACAAAGCTCTGGGGCCAACGTCCTGACTTTC
CDR3: CASSVQSSGANVLTF